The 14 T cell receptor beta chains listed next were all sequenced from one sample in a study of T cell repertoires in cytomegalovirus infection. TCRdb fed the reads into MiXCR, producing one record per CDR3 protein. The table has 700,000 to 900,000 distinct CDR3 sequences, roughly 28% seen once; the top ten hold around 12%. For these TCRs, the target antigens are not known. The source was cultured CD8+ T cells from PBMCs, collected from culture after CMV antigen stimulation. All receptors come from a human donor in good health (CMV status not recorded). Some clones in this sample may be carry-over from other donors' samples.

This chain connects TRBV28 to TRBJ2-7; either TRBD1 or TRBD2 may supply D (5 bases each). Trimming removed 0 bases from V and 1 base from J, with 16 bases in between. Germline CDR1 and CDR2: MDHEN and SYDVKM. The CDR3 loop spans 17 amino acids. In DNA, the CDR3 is TGTGCCAGCAGTTTATGGGGCGTACCGGGACCTTCCTACGAGCAGTACTTC. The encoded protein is CASSLWGVPGPSYEQYF. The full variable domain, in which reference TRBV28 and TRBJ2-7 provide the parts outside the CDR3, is DVKVTQSSRYLVKRTGEKVFLECVQDMDHENMFWYRQDPGLGLRLIYFSYDVKMKEKGDIPEGYSVSREKKERFSLILESASTNQTSMYLCASSLWGVPGPSYEQYFGPGTRLTVT.

The CDR3 nucleotides are TGCGCCAGCAGCCAAGAATTTGGGACAGGGTTGTCCGGGGAGCTGTTTTTT. It codes for CASSQEFGTGLSGELFF. The rearrangement uses TRBV4-1 and TRBJ2-2, with 9 bases fitting TRBD1. This CDR3 region has 17 residues. With V trimmed by 0 bases and J by 6 bases, 8 bases remained unmatched. Germline lookup yields CDR1 MGHRA and CDR2 YSYEKL.

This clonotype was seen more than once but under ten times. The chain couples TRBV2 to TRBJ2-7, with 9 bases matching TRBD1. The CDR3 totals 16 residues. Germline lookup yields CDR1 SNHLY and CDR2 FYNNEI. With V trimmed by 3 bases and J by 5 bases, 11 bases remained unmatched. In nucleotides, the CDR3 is TGTGCCAGCAGTGATGGATGGGACAGGGATGTGGACGAGCAGTACGTC. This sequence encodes CASSDGWDRDVDEQYV.

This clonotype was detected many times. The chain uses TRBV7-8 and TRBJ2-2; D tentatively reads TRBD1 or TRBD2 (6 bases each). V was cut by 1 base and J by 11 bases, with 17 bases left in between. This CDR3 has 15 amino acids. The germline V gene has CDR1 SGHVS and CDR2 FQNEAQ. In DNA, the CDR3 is TGTGCCAGCAGCTTAGGCGTACAGGGAGGACGCGAGCTGTTTTTT. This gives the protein CASSLGVQGGRELFF. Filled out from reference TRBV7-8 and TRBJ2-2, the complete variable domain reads GAGVSQSPRYKVAKRGQDVALRCDPISGHVSLFWYQQALGQGPEFLTYFQNEAQLDKSGLPSDRFFAERPEGSVSTLKIQRTQQEDSAVYLCASSLGVQGGRELFFGEGSRLTVL.

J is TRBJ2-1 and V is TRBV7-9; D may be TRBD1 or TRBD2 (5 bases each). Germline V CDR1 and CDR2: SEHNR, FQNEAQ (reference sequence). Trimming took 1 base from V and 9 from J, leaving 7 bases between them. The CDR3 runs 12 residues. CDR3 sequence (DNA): TGTGCCAGCAGCTTAGATGGGGGTGAGCAGTTCTTC. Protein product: CASSLDGGEQFF.

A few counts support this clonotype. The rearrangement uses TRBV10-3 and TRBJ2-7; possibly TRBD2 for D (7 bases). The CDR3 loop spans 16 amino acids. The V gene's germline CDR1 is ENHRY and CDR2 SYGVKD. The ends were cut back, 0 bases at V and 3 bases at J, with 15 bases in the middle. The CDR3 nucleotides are TGTGCCATCAGTGAGTCGGGGGGGGCGGGACACTACGAGCAGTACGTC. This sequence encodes CAISESGGAGHYEQYV.

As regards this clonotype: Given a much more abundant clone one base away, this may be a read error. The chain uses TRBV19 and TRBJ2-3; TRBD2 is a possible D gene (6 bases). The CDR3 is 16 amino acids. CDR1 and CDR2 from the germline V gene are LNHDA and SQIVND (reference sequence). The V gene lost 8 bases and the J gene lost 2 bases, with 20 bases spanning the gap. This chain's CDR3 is CASCGRGLTLTDTQYF. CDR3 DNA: TGTGCCAGTTGTGGCCGGGGACTCACGCTCACAGATACGCAGTATTTT.

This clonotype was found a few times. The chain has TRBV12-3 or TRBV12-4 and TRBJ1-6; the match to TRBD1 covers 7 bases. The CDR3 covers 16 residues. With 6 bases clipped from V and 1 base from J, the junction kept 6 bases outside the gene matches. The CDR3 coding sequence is TGTGCCAGCAGCCGAACAGGGGAATCCTATAATTCACCCCTCCACTTT. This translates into CASSRTGESYNSPLHF.

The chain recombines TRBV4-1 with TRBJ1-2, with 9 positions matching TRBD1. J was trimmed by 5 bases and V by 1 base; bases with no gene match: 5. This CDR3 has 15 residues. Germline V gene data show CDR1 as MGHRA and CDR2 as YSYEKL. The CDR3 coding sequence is TGCGCCAGCAGCCAAGTAACAGGGGGCCGATATGGCTACACCTTC. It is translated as CASSQVTGGRYGYTF.

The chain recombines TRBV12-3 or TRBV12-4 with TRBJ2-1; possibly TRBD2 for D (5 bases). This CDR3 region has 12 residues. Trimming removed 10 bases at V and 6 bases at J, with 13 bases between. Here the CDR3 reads CATIGRGNEQFF. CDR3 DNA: TGTGCCACCATCGGTCGGGGCAATGAGCAGTTCTTC.

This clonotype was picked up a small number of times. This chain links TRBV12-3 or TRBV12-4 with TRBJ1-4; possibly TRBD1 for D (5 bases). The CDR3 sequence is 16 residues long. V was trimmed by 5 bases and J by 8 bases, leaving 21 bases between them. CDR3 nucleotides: TGTGCCAGCAGTCCCGGGAAGTCCAGGGTATTAGAAAAACTGTTTTTT. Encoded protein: CASSPGKSRVLEKLFF.

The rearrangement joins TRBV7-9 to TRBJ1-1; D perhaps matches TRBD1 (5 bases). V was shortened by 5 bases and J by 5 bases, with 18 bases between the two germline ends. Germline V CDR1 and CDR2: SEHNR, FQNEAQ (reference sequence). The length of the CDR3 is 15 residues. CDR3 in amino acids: CASSPLGGIGTEAFF. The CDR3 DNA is TGTGCCAGCAGCCCCCTTGGGGGAATTGGTACTGAAGCTTTCTTT.

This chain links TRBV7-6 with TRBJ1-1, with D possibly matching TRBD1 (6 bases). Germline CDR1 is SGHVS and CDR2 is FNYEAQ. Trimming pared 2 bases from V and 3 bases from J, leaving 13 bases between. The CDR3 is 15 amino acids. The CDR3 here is CASSLSKGGHTEAFF. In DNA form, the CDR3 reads TGTGCCAGCAGCTTATCCAAGGGGGGGCACACTGAAGCTTTCTTT.

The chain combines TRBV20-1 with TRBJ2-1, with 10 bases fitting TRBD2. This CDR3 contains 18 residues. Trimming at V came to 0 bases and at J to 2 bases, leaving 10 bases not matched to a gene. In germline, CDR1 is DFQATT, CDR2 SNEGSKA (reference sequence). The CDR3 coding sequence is TGCAGTGCTAGAGATCTAGCGGGGGTTGGCTTCACCTACAATGAGCAGTTCTTC. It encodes CSARDLAGVGFTYNEQFF.